This T cell receptor (beta chain) was found in a study of beta chain features in type 1 diabetes. Study-wide results and caveats: A greater similarity of naive, central memory and Treg TCRB repertoires was seen among patients than among healthy donors. The study found moderately but significantly shorter TCRB CDR3s in all four CD4+ subsets of Type 1 diabetes patients. For TCRB rearrangement, an influence of HLA type remained unresolved here.

It was via CD45RO/CCR7/CD25/CD127/CD95/CD27 that CD4+ naive, central memory, regulatory and stem cell-like memory cells were sorted. Expressed TCRB transcripts were sequenced after all isolated RNA was converted to cDNA. For naive, central memory and regulatory T cell samples, reads averaged around 3.5 million. TCRdb keeps only in-frame clones here, not all; method: immunoSEQ multiplex PCR. The sample yields about 260,000 clones, roughly 20% seen once. This clone showed up just a few times. Its antigen is as yet unknown. The CDR3 is 12 amino acids. CDR1 MNHEY and CDR2 SVGAGI come from the germline V gene. The V end lost 5 bases, the J end lost 8 bases, and 12 bases lay between the germline ends.

What was sequenced was naive CD4+ T cells from blood. This TCR came from a woman in her forties with type 1 diabetes. The chain joins TRBV6-5 to TRBJ1-1, with D tentatively TRBD1 (5 bases). CDR3 bases: TGTGCCAGCAGTATCGACAGAACCGAAGCTTTCTTT. Protein sequence: CASSIDRTEAFF.